The 22 T cell receptor beta chains below all came from one sample that was sequenced in a study of blood T cell repertoires in COVID-19. TCRdb's table, derived via immunoSEQ multiplex PCR, lists solely in-frame clones and lacks some. The table lists about 140,000 clones, about four fifths of them singletons, with roughly 8.6% in the top ten. What was sequenced was peripheral blood. These receptors originate from a woman older than 75 in a cohort sampled during active or convalescent COVID-19.

V usage is TRBV5-1 and J usage is TRBJ1-2; maybe TRBD1 (6 bases). Trimming shortened V by 2 bases and J by 5 bases, and 13 bases separated the two germline ends. CDR1 and CDR2 from the germline V gene are SGHRS and YFSETQ. The CDR3 sequence is 14 residues long. The CDR3 nucleotides read TGCGCCAGCAGCTTCGGGCAGGGGATATATGGCTACACCTTC. The encoded protein is CASSFGQGIYGYTF.

The chain couples TRBV7-6 to TRBJ1-1; no definite D call. From germline, CDR1 is SGHVS and CDR2 FNYEAQ. V was cut by 4 bases and J by 1 base, with 10 bases left in between. There are 14 residues in the CDR3. CDR3 sequence (DNA): TGTGCCAGCAGCTCGGGGTCCTGGAACACTGAAGCTTTCTTT. Translated: CASSSGSWNTEAFF.

The chain combines TRBV19 with TRBJ1-5, with D possibly TRBD1 on 5 matching bases. V dropped 7 bases and J dropped 3 bases, with 13 bases sitting between them. The CDR3 runs 14 residues. CDR1 LNHDA and CDR2 SQIVND come from the germline V gene (reference sequence). CDR3 DNA sequence: TGTGCCAGTACCCGGGGGGTATCCAATCAGCCCCAGCATTTT. As protein: CASTRGVSNQPQHF.

The gene calls are TRBV7-9 and TRBJ2-5; D perhaps matches TRBD2 (6 bases). The ends were cut back, 7 bases at V and 5 bases at J, with 17 bases in the middle. The CDR3 loop spans 14 amino acids. Germline V gene lookup returns CDR1 SEHNR and CDR2 FQNEAQ (reference sequence). The CDR3 sequence is CASNGGTPWETQYF. CDR3 DNA sequence: TGTGCCAGCAATGGAGGGACCCCCTGGGAGACCCAGTACTTC.

The genes are TRBV2 and TRBJ1-4; no firm D call. The CDR3 length is 13 residues. Germline CDR1 is SNHLY and CDR2 is FYNNEI. Trimming removed 7 bases at V and 5 bases at J, with 11 bases between. The CDR3 nucleotides are TGTGCCAGCACAGGAGGGCTAAATGAAAAACTGTTTTTT. It translates to CASTGGLNEKLFF.

The chain links TRBV19 to TRBJ1-6, with a weak D call TRBD1 (5 bases). CDR3 length: 15 amino acids. Germline V gives CDR1 LNHDA, CDR2 SQIVND (reference sequence). The germline V and J ends were trimmed by 6 bases and 9 bases, with 18 bases remaining between them. DNA of the CDR3: TGTGCCAGTAGATCGGGGGAATGGCGAGGTTCACCCCTCCACTTT. Its protein product is CASRSGEWRGSPLHF.

This clone was seen only once. This chain links TRBV7-2 with TRBJ2-5, with 14 nucleotides matching TRBD2. With 3 bases clipped from V and 4 bases from J, the junction kept 4 bases outside the gene matches. The germline V gene encodes CDR1 SGHTA and CDR2 FQGNSA. The CDR3 contains 16 residues. The CDR3 coding sequence is TGTGCCAGCAGCTTCGGACTAGCGGGGGGTAGAGAGACCCAGTACTTC. It codes for CASSFGLAGGRETQYF. Full variable domain (missing parts from reference TRBV7-2 and TRBJ2-5): GAGVSQSPSNKVTEKGKDVELRCDPISGHTALYWYRQSLGQGLEFLIYFQGNSAPDKSGLPSDRFSAERTGGSVSTLTIQRTQQEDSAVYLCASSFGLAGGRETQYFGPGTRLLVL.

The chain recombines TRBV18 with TRBJ2-7; possible D gene TRBD2, 5 bases. Trimming removed 2 bases from V and 5 bases from J, with 25 bases in between. There are 18 residues in the CDR3. In germline, CDR1 is KGHSH, CDR2 LQKENI. The CDR3 nucleotides are TGTGCCAGCTCACCAGAGCGGAGTGTACGCACGGGGAAGGACGAGCAGTACGTC. Protein: CASSPERSVRTGKDEQYV.

The V gene is TRBV6-4, the J gene TRBJ2-3; TRBD2 agrees at 15 bases. The CDR3 spans 22 residues. The germline CDR1 and CDR2 sequences are MRHNA and SNTAGT. V lost 6 bases, J lost 0 bases, and 19 bases stayed unmatched. The CDR3 region is CASRDVPGLAGGPDRSTDTQYF. CDR3 in DNA: TGTGCCAGCAGAGACGTCCCGGGACTAGCGGGGGGACCGGACCGGAGCACAGATACGCAGTATTTT.

The rearrangement links TRBV18 to TRBJ2-5, with a possible D match to TRBD2 (5 bases). The CDR3 contains 14 residues. The V gene lost 4 bases and the J gene lost 1 base, with 10 bases spanning the gap. CDR1 is KGHSH and CDR2 is LQKENI in the germline V gene. This chain's CDR3 is CASSLPGGQETQYF. The DNA for the CDR3 is TGTGCCAGCTCACTACCAGGAGGCCAAGAGACCCAGTACTTC.

The rearrangement links TRBV10-3 to TRBJ1-2; D ambiguous. Trimming cost V 3 bases and J 5 bases, with 10 bases left between them. The CDR3 has 13 residues. The germline V gene encodes CDR1 ENHRY and CDR2 SYGVKD. CDR3 residues: CAISDWGGYGYTF. As DNA, the CDR3 is TGTGCCATCAGTGACTGGGGAGGTTATGGCTACACCTTC.

V is TRBV6-5 and J is TRBJ1-2; unclear D gene. The CDR3 extends over 11 amino acids. Germline V gene lookup returns CDR1 MNHEY and CDR2 SVGAGI. V lost 6 bases and J 4 bases, leaving 6 bases between the germline ends. The CDR3 region has the DNA TGTGCCAGCAGCGACTTCTATGGCTACACCTTC. Encoded protein: CASSDFYGYTF.

The gene calls are TRBV7-2 and TRBJ2-7; 7 nucleotides agree with TRBD2. The length of the CDR3 is 14 residues. Germline trimming cut 5 bases from V and 2 bases from J; bases unmatched to any gene: 6. Per germline, CDR1 SGHTA and CDR2 FQGNSA. The CDR3 reads CASSLGGGPYEQYV. The CDR3 bases are TGTGCCAGCAGCCTCGGCGGGGGACCCTACGAGCAGTACGTC.

The chain employs TRBV6-2 or TRBV6-3 and TRBJ1-2; D not certain. The V gene lost 6 bases and the J gene lost 0 bases, with 20 bases spanning the gap. Looked up from germline, CDR1 is MNHEY and CDR2 is SVGEGT. The CDR3 length is 17 residues. The CDR3 loop is CASSPLSLRGANYGYTF. The CDR3 DNA sequence: TGTGCCAGCAGCCCTTTATCCTTGCGGGGAGCTAACTATGGCTACACCTTC.

The chain links TRBV5-4 to TRBJ1-1, with TRBD1 matching 9 bases. In germline, CDR1 is SGHNT, CDR2 YYREEE (reference sequence). J gave up 6 bases and V 4 bases, and 10 bases lay outside the gene matches. CDR3 length equals 15 residues. CDR3 in DNA: TGTGCCAGCAGCAAAGACGGGACAGGGCGGTCTGAAGCTTTCTTT. As protein: CASSKDGTGRSEAFF.

The chain uses TRBV10-3 and TRBJ1-1; weak D call: TRBD1 (5 bases). The CDR3 has 14 residues. V lost 3 bases and J lost 6, with 14 bases in between. Germline V CDR1 and CDR2: ENHRY, SYGVKD. This chain's CDR3 is CAISDSVQGPEAFF. CDR3 nucleotide sequence: TGTGCCATCAGTGACTCGGTGCAGGGCCCTGAAGCTTTCTTT.

The chain has TRBV6-1 and TRBJ2-3, with D possibly TRBD2 on 5 matching bases. Germline values: CDR1 MNHNS, CDR2 SASEGT. Deletions cut 5 bases from V and 2 bases from J, with 11 bases between. This CDR3 comprises 14 residues. The chain's CDR3 is CASSISGVTDTQYF. CDR3 nucleotides: TGTGCCAGCAGTATATCCGGGGTCACAGATACGCAGTATTTT.

As regards this clone: An end of the junction differs from the germline gene, which may be a read error. The chain links TRBV3-1 (or the pseudogene TRBV3-2) to TRBJ2-5; weak D call: TRBD2 (5 bases). Germline loops: CDR1 LGHDT, CDR2 YNNKEL (reference sequence). There are 12 residues in the CDR3. In nucleotides, the CDR3 is TGTGCCAGCAGCCATGGAGGACCCCCCCCCGACTTC. This sequence encodes CASSHGGPPPDF.

The V gene is TRBV7-9, the J gene TRBJ2-2, with TRBD2 matching over 9 bases. Germline loops: CDR1 SEHNR, CDR2 FQNEAQ (reference sequence). J lost 5 bases, V lost 5 bases, and 6 bases had no gene match. This CDR3 comprises 15 residues. The CDR3 bases are TGTGCCAGCAGCCATCAGCGGGGGGTAACCGGGGAGCTGTTTTTT. The encoded protein is CASSHQRGVTGELFF.

This chain joins TRBV5-6 and TRBJ1-2; maybe TRBD1 (6 bases). Germline V gives CDR1 SGHDT, CDR2 YYEEEE. V shed 8 bases and J shed 4 bases, with 15 bases lying between them. The CDR3 sequence is 13 residues long. CDR3 loop: CASKGQNLYGYTF. In nucleotides, the CDR3 is TGTGCCAGTAAAGGACAGAACCTCTATGGCTACACCTTC.

The V call is TRBV12-2, the J call TRBJ1-6; no check of the table's D call, TRBD1, against the DNA was made. TRBV12-2 is a pseudogene locus. The CDR3 has 19 amino acids. CDR3 protein: CASRLILRRAKGVMSCLHF. The CDR3 DNA reads TGTGCAAGTCGCTTGATACTTAGAAGGGCGAAGGGGGTGATGTCTTGCCTCCACTTT.

This clone showed up just a few times. This chain joins TRBV5-6 and TRBJ2-7, with 7 bases aligning to TRBD1. Per the germline V gene, CDR1 is SGHDT and CDR2 is YYEEEE. CDR3 size: 15 residues. After removal of 4 bases from V and 0 bases from J, the junction contained 7 bases not matched to a gene. This CDR3 reads CASSRGQWSSYEQYF. CDR3 DNA sequence: TGTGCCAGCAGCAGGGGACAGTGGAGCTCCTACGAGCAGTACTTC.